The 27 T cell receptor beta chains below all came from one sample that was sequenced in a study of T cell repertoires in cytomegalovirus infection. Via MiXCR, TCRdb re-called the reads, giving one row per CDR3 protein. Among roughly 150,000 distinct CDR3 sequences listed, about 20% were seen once. Sequences were obtained from PBMCs. The receptors were gathered from a human donor in good health (CMV status not recorded). Some clones in this sample may be carry-over from other donors' samples.

The chain links TRBV6-4 to TRBJ1-5; D may be TRBD1 (6 bases). The CDR3 totals 12 residues. From germline, CDR1 is MRHNA and CDR2 SNTAGT. Trimming left V 9 bases short and J 6 bases short, with 12 bases between. The DNA of the CDR3 is TGTGCCAGTAGACAGGTGATTCAGCCCCAGCATTTT. Protein product: CASRQVIQPQHF.

There are a few counts of this clonotype. The chain uses TRBV6-5 and TRBJ2-3; a weak D match, TRBD2 (7 bases). CDR3 length: 13 amino acids. V was pared by 6 bases and J by 6 bases, with 13 bases between. The V gene's germline CDR1 is MNHEY and CDR2 SVGAGI. In DNA form, the CDR3 reads TGTGCCAGCAGGGGGGGGGGGCCCGATACGCAGTATTTT. It yields the protein CASRGGGPDTQYF.

This clonotype was seen more than once but under ten times. The chain has TRBV10-3 and TRBJ1-3; no clear D. The germline gives CDR1 ENHRY, CDR2 SYGVKD. Trimming removed 2 bases at V and 0 bases at J, with 14 bases between. The CDR3 sequence is 17 residues long. The chain's CDR3 is CAISERSTRSSGNTIYF. The DNA of the CDR3 is TGTGCCATCAGTGAGAGGTCTACGAGGAGCTCTGGAAACACCATATATTTT.

This clonotype has a count of ten or more. V and J are TRBV10-3 and TRBJ1-1, with D uncertain. With 7 bases removed from V and 1 base from J, the gap between germline ends came to 10 bases. The length of the CDR3 is 13 residues. Per germline, CDR1 ENHRY and CDR2 SYGVKD. The CDR3 sequence: CAIKGVGNTEAFF. The CDR3 DNA sequence: TGTGCCATCAAAGGTGTAGGGAACACTGAAGCTTTCTTT.

The CDR3 coding sequence is TGTGCCAGCAGCTCAGCGACAGGAAGGCGTGGCTACACCTTC. This translates into CASSSATGRRGYTF. The V and J genes are TRBV7-2 and TRBJ1-2; D is possibly TRBD1 (6 bases). The CDR3 runs 14 residues. CDR1 and CDR2 from the germline V gene are SGHTA and FQGNSA. The V and J ends lost 4 bases and 7 bases respectively, with 16 bases between them.

The V call is TRBV7-2, the J call TRBJ2-5, with unresolved D. V was cut by 1 base and J by 5 bases, with 14 bases left in between. The CDR3 is made up of 15 amino acids. Germline-derived CDR1 and CDR2 are SGHTA and FQGNSA. The CDR3 DNA sequence: TGTGCCAGCAGCTTAGTGGCTAGTGCCAGGGAGACCCAGTACTTC. It yields the protein CASSLVASARETQYF. The full variable domain, its missing parts supplied by reference TRBV7-2 and TRBJ2-5, is GAGVSQSPSNKVTEKGKDVELRCDPISGHTALYWYRQSLGQGLEFLIYFQGNSAPDKSGLPSDRFSAERTGGSVSTLTIQRTQQEDSAVYLCASSLVASARETQYFGPGTRLLVL.

This clonotype was found a few times. V is TRBV19 and J is TRBJ2-1, with 10 nucleotides matching TRBD2. V was clipped by 5 bases and J by 9 bases; unmatched bases: 10. Germline assignment: CDR1 LNHDA and CDR2 SQIVND (reference sequence). The CDR3 has 15 residues. CDR3 loop: CASSSRGAGGFEQFF. The CDR3 DNA sequence: TGTGCCAGTAGTTCCCGGGGAGCGGGAGGGTTTGAGCAGTTCTTC.

This clonotype has at least ten counts. The chain joins TRBV7-2 to TRBJ2-7; TRBD2 matches 9 bases. Per the germline V gene, CDR1 is SGHTA and CDR2 is FQGNSA. J gave up 3 bases and V 5 bases, and 14 bases lay outside the gene matches. There are 17 residues in the CDR3. The CDR3 loop is CASSTTSWLAGFYEQYF. The CDR3 DNA sequence: TGTGCCAGCAGCACCACCTCCTGGCTAGCGGGGTTCTACGAGCAGTACTTC.

Comment on this clonotype: One end of the junction fails to match germline, which may point to a read error. The chain joins TRBV19 to TRBJ2-1, with 12 bases aligning to TRBD2. Germline V gene sequence: CDR1 LNHDA, CDR2 SQIVND (reference sequence). The length of the CDR3 is 16 residues. CDR3 protein: CASSNATSGGRNEQIF. CDR3 in DNA: TGTGCCAGTAGTAACGCGACTAGCGGGGGCCGCAATGAGCAGATCTTC.

In its sample, this clonotype was seen many times. The chain employs TRBV11-2 and TRBJ2-7, with 10 nucleotides matching TRBD1. CDR3 length: 14 residues. Germline CDR1 and CDR2: SGHAT and FQNNGV. V trimming: 5 bases; J trimming: 5 bases; junction bases outside the gene matches: 6. CDR3 sequence (DNA): TGTGCCAGCAGCGTGACAGGGGGCCCCAACGAGCAGTACTTC. Amino acid sequence: CASSVTGGPNEQYF.

This clonotype was seen a handful of times. This chain joins TRBV10-3 and TRBJ2-7; 9 bases are shared with TRBD1. The CDR3 extends over 15 amino acids. Losses at the gene ends were 3 bases for V and 0 bases for J; bases not matched to a gene: 3. The germline V gene encodes CDR1 ENHRY and CDR2 SYGVKD. The CDR3 DNA reads as TGTGCCATCAGTGATGGGACAGGGAGCTCCTACGAGCAGTACTTC. Amino acids: CAISDGTGSSYEQYF.

The chain combines TRBV20-1 with TRBJ1-5, with 7 positions matching TRBD1. Germline trimming cut 3 bases from V and 2 bases from J; bases unmatched to any gene: 10. The CDR3 sequence is 16 residues long. Germline-derived CDR1 and CDR2 are DFQATT and SNEGSKA (reference sequence). The CDR3 DNA follows: TGCAGTGCTAGGAAACAGGGGAATAGGGGCAATCAGCCCCAGCATTTT. Its protein is CSARKQGNRGNQPQHF.

The rearrangement uses TRBV15 and TRBJ2-1; 12 bases fit TRBD2. This CDR3 is 16 amino acids long. From germline, CDR1 is LNHNV and CDR2 YYDKDF (reference sequence). Trimming at V came to 1 base and at J to 4 bases, leaving 2 bases not matched to a gene. CDR3 DNA sequence: TGTGCCACCAGCAGAGGCCTAGCGGGAGGGTACAATGAGCAGTTCTTC. Translation: CATSRGLAGGYNEQFF.

Many counts were recorded for this clonotype. The V gene is TRBV7-2, the J gene TRBJ2-1; 9 bases agree with TRBD2. CDR3 length: 17 amino acids. Looked up from germline, CDR1 is SGHTA and CDR2 is FQGNSA. The V segment lost 0 bases and the J segment 2 bases; nucleotides outside the gene matches: 5. Written as DNA, the CDR3 is TGTGCCAGCAGCTTAGCCGGGACTAGCTTTCCCTACAATGAGCAGTTCTTC. This gives the protein CASSLAGTSFPYNEQFF.

This rearrangement joins TRBV5-1 to TRBJ2-1; 8 bases map to TRBD2. V dropped 9 bases and J dropped 9; count of bases not matched to a gene: 11. There are 13 residues in the CDR3. Germline V gives CDR1 SGHRS, CDR2 YFSETQ. As DNA, the CDR3 is TGCGCCACCGGGGGAGCGGGAGAGGGTGAGCAGTTCTTC. Translation: CATGGAGEGEQFF.

This clonotype was observed a few times. The genes are TRBV27 and TRBJ2-1; D gene ambiguous. The germline V and J ends were trimmed by 4 bases and 5 bases, with 18 bases remaining between them. Germline V gene sequence: CDR1 MNHEY, CDR2 SMNVEV (reference sequence). The CDR3 runs 16 residues. CDR3 sequence reads: CASSSIRFTANNEQFF. The CDR3 DNA is TGTGCCAGCAGTTCTATCAGGTTTACGGCCAACAATGAGCAGTTCTTC.

This clonotype has only a few counts. The V gene is TRBV20-1, the J gene TRBJ1-5; D is possibly TRBD1 (6 bases). V lost 1 base to trimming and J lost 1 base, with 11 bases between them. CDR1 is DFQATT and CDR2 is SNEGSKA in the germline V gene (reference sequence). The CDR3 is made up of 15 amino acids. The CDR3 sequence is CSARAGHRSNQPQHF. CDR3 nucleotides: TGCAGTGCTAGAGCGGGACACAGAAGCAATCAGCCCCAGCATTTT.

The chain links TRBV4-1 to TRBJ2-2; no firm D call. V was cut by 4 bases and J by 3 bases, with 18 bases left in between. Germline V gene sequence: CDR1 MGHRA, CDR2 YSYEKL. This CDR3 spans 17 amino acids. The CDR3 here is CASSPLMTRLDTGELFF. The CDR3 region has the DNA TGCGCCAGCAGCCCCCTAATGACAAGGTTGGACACCGGGGAGCTGTTTTTT.

The V gene is TRBV28, the J gene TRBJ2-1, with D unresolved. Germline CDR1 is MDHEN and CDR2 is SYDVKM. V was clipped by 2 bases and J by 7 bases, with 18 bases between them. CDR3 size: 16 residues. The CDR3 DNA reads TGTGCCAGCAGTTTAATCCCAGGCAGCCACCGTAATGAGCAGTTCTTC. Translating it yields CASSLIPGSHRNEQFF.

The genes are TRBV14 and TRBJ1-6; D is unresolved. The CDR3 sequence is 14 residues long. Germline CDR1 and CDR2: SGHDN and FVKESK. The ends were cut back, 2 bases at V and 7 bases at J, with 9 bases in the middle. The CDR3, as DNA: TGTGCCAGCAGCCAACAGGCCGGCAATTCACCCCTCCACTTT. Protein product: CASSQQAGNSPLHF.

A few counts support this clonotype. The rearrangement uses TRBV5-4 and TRBJ1-1, with TRBD1 matching 11 bases. CDR1 SGHNT and CDR2 YYREEE come from the germline V gene (reference sequence). This CDR3 region has 16 residues. Unmatched junction bases numbered 5, after V lost 4 bases and J lost 0 bases. DNA for the CDR3: TGTGCCAGCAGCCCAGGACAGGGGGCCCTGAACACTGAAGCTTTCTTT. The encoded protein is CASSPGQGALNTEAFF.

This chain joins TRBV5-1 and TRBJ2-7, with TRBD2 matching 12 bases. This CDR3 spans 18 amino acids. Germline loops: CDR1 SGHRS, CDR2 YFSETQ. Unmatched junction bases numbered 13, after V lost 6 bases and J lost 0 bases. This chain's CDR3 is CASKIGTSGPRSSYEQYF. DNA of the CDR3: TGCGCCAGCAAGATCGGGACTAGCGGGCCAAGAAGCTCCTACGAGCAGTACTTC.

This clonotype was seen more than once but under ten times. The chain combines TRBV6-2 or TRBV6-3 with TRBJ2-7; the match to TRBD1 covers 10 bases. The ends lost 4 bases at V and 7 bases at J; junction bases unmatched: 1. CDR1 MNHEY and CDR2 SVGEGT come from the germline V gene. CDR3 length: 12 residues. The CDR3 nucleotides are TGTGCCAGCAGTTGGGACAGGGGTGAGCAGTACTTC. Its translation: CASSWDRGEQYF.

This clonotype came up a few times. The chain has TRBV28 and TRBJ2-7, with 7 bases that match TRBD1. CDR1 MDHEN and CDR2 SYDVKM come from the germline V gene. The CDR3 is made up of 13 amino acids. The junction had 2 bases not matched to a gene; V was cut back by 6 bases and J by 0 bases. CDR3 sequence reads: CASRDRSSYEQYF. For the CDR3, the DNA is TGTGCCAGCAGGGACAGGAGCTCCTACGAGCAGTACTTC.

This clonotype appeared a few times. This chain joins TRBV11-2 and TRBJ2-2, with D possibly matching TRBD1 (6 bases). The germline gives CDR1 SGHAT, CDR2 FQNNGV. This CDR3 spans 17 amino acids. V lost 6 bases to trimming and J lost 5 bases, with 22 bases between them. CDR3 DNA: TGTGCCAGCAGTAGACTCGCAGGGGTGGGCGGAACCGGGGAGCTGTTTTTT. Its translation: CASSRLAGVGGTGELFF.

This clonotype was detected a few times. The CDR3 DNA sequence: TGTGCCAGCAGTCGGACAGGGGAAGACACTGAAGCTTTCTTT. As protein: CASSRTGEDTEAFF. V and J are TRBV7-3 and TRBJ1-1; 9 positions match TRBD1. Germline V CDR1 and CDR2: SGHTA, FQGTGA. The CDR3 length is 14 residues. Trimming at V came to 6 bases and at J to 3 bases, leaving 5 bases not matched to a gene.

This clonotype was seen a handful of times. This rearrangement joins TRBV29-1 to TRBJ2-7, with 10 positions matching TRBD1. In germline, CDR1 is SQVTM, CDR2 ANQGSEA. The CDR3 contains 14 residues. Trimming cost V 3 bases and J 5 bases; bases outside gene matches: 7. Written as DNA, the CDR3 is TGCAGCGTTGAGGTTGGGACAGGGGTTCACGAGCAGTACTTC. Translated, it gives CSVEVGTGVHEQYF.